This T cell receptor beta chain was captured by sequencing in a study of STAT5B mutations in CD4+ large granular lymphocyte leukemia. Findings and limits, study-wide: Without putative leukemic clones, patient CD4-sorted repertoires remained more clonal than healthy CD4+ repertoires.

CDR3 length: 13 residues. Trimming at V came to 5 bases and at J to 2 bases, leaving 3 bases not matched to a gene. Germline V CDR1 and CDR2: SEHNR, FQNEAQ (reference sequence). For this clone: The target antigen is unknown.

Generated by immunoSEQ multiplex PCR, the TCRdb table keeps only in-frame clones and is missing some. The repertoire holds about 35,000 clones, 65% to 80% seen once, with around 2.1% in the top ten. This clonotype was obtained from a human donor in good health. This chain joins TRBV7-9 and TRBJ2-7; 7 bases are a match to TRBD2. Material: CD4+ T cells from blood buffy coats. Written as DNA, the CDR3 is TGTGCCAGCAGCGCCCGGGGGGCCTACGAGCAGTACTTC. Amino acids: CASSARGAYEQYF.